Detailed here is one T cell receptor (beta chain). Its count unrecorded, this clonotype is medium-sized (0.01 to 0.1%) by frequency. Which antigen it targets is not known. The record originates from a study of CXCR3-negative and CXCR3-positive naive CD8 T cells (dated by TCRdb to about 2019). About the full investigation: In total, some 150 million TRB reads were obtained, corresponding to roughly 1.5 +/- 0.3 million reads per library. Diversity and physicochemical repertoire analyses were performed on about eleven donors pooled from two independent experiments. Naive subsets from a handful of donors and memory cells from 3 donors were included in the TRBV-TRBJ cluster analysis.

For each CD8+ T cell subset, flow sorting was done in triplicate, and roughly 310,000 cells per subset went directly into RLT lysis buffer. To exclude memory contaminants, naive CD8+ T cells were stringently defined as CD45RO-CCR7+CD27+CD95-. Peripheral blood mononuclear cells were isolated from buffy coats using standard density gradient centrifugation. Naive CXCR3-negative and CXCR3-positive CD8+ T cells were flow-sorted using a FACSAria III. Total RNA was extracted from sorted cells with an RNeasy Mini Kit. Points the paper makes about the study in general: Because surface CD5, which is linked to self-reactivity in mice, was comparable between the naive subsets, TCR interaction strength was also inferred from TRB CDR3 physicochemical properties. CXCR3 expression partially decreased after cryopreservation, so most assays used freshly isolated PBMCs. Similar TRBV-TRBJ usage was shown by naive CXCR3-negative and CXCR3-positive cells from the same donor, whereas distinct patterns were shown by memory cells. Both naive subsets had comparably high repertoire diversity, while memory CD8+ T cells had much lower repertoire diversity. TRB CDR3s from CXCR3-positive naive cells showed higher hydrophobicity (lower Kidera factor 4), lower energy, and higher strength and volume indices than CXCR3-negative naive cells.

The listed sequencing device is NextSeq 550. The Human TCR Profiling Kit (MiLaboratory) was used to prepare UMI-labeled 5' RACE TRB cDNA libraries. cDNA synthesis used the entire amount of extracted RNA, and PCR amplification then used the entire amount of cDNA produced. The libraries were made side by side, with each library going through the same number of PCR cycles. The source study handled its data this way. With a minimum of two reads required per UMI, MIGEC and MiXCR pulled out about 52,000 +/- 9,100 unique UMI-labeled TRB cDNA molecules from each library. An average of about 40,000 +/- 10,000 functional in-frame TRB CDR3 nucleotide clonotypes without stop codons was found per library. After downsampling to 5000 UMI-labeled TRB molecules per sample, diversity metrics such as normalized Shannon-Wiener and Chao1 were calculated in VDJtools. VDJtools was used to calculate clonotype-size-weighted physicochemical properties of the central five CDR3 residues, namely interaction energy, strength, volume and Kidera factor 4. Each CDR3 protein sequence appears as one entry after TCRdb reprocessed the reads, and no DNA is included. TCRdb assigned the V and J calls; the authors' analysis was not used. Per the sample table, the count is about 62,000 distinct CDR3 sequences. Of the sample, about 4.5% falls within the top ten clones.

The germline V gene (reference sequence) gives CDR1 as SSHAT and CDR2 as FNYEAQ. From the cysteine through the phenylalanine, the CDR3 covers 15 amino acids. No DNA is recorded. Specimen: naive CXCR3- CD8+ T cells from blood. Sample cell subset or site, as interpreted from the label and publication: CD45RO-CCR7+CD27+CD95- naive CD8+ T cells lacking CXCR3 (TNR3-). The rearrangement combines TRBV7-7 with TRBJ2-3; TCRdb picks TRBD1, but there is no DNA to check that call. The TCR was taken from a human donor in good health. Some clones in this sample may be carry-over from other donors' samples. The CDR3 region reads CASSLVGPPSDTQYF. With the portions outside the CDR3 filled from the reference TRBV7-7 and TRBJ2-3 genes, the complete variable region becomes GAGVSQSPRYKVTKRGQDVTLRCDPISSHATLYWYQQALGQGPEFLTYFNYEAQPDKSGLPSDRFSAERPEGSISTLTIQRTEQRDSAMYRCASSLVGPPSDTQYFGPGTRLTVL.